What follows are 20 T cell receptor beta chains derived from one specimen sequenced in a study of T cell responses to AZD1222 COVID-19 vaccine. Produced via immunoSEQ multiplex PCR; TCRdb's table is partial and in-frame only. Of more than 120,000 clones in the sample, roughly 86% are singletons; the top ten hold about 5%. This specimen was peripheral blood, taken 28 days after the second dose of the MenACWY control vaccine. The source of these receptors is an adult who received the MenACWY meningococcal vaccine as a control.

CDR3 nucleotide sequence: TGTGCCAGCAGCCATCGATTTAGCAATCAGCCCCAGCATTTT. Translating gives CASSHRFSNQPQHF. The V gene is TRBV16, the J gene TRBJ1-5; D is unresolved. There are 14 residues in the CDR3. Germline V gives CDR1 KGHSY, CDR2 FQNENV. Trimming shortened V by 3 bases and J by 0 bases, and 6 bases separated the two germline ends.

This clone was counted once. The CDR3 sequence is CASSESRGPNTGELFF. The CDR3 region has the DNA TGTGCCAGCAGTGAATCGAGGGGTCCCAACACCGGGGAGCTGTTTTTT. This sequence joins TRBV25-1 and TRBJ2-2, with D tentatively TRBD1 or TRBD2 (5 bases each). The length of the CDR3 is 16 residues. Trimming stripped 1 base from V and 2 bases from J, with 11 bases between. CDR1 and CDR2 from the germline V gene are MGHDK and SYGVNS.

This sequence joins TRBV19 and TRBJ1-2; TRBD1 matches at 9 bases. The J segment lost 2 bases and the V segment lost 5 bases, leaving 3 bases of the junction unmatched. Per the germline V gene, CDR1 is LNHDA and CDR2 is SQIVND (reference sequence). The CDR3 is made up of 14 amino acids. The CDR3 DNA reads as TGTGCCAGTAGTGGGGACAGGGACAACTATGGCTACACCTTC. This translates into CASSGDRDNYGYTF.

The genes are TRBV11-1 and TRBJ2-3; 16 positions agree with TRBD2. Germline-derived CDR1 and CDR2 are SGHAT and FQDESV (reference sequence). V shed 0 bases, J shed 4 bases, and the junction held 7 bases outside the gene matches. This CDR3 has 19 amino acids. The CDR3 DNA reads as TGTGCCAGCAGCTTAGCTGGGACTAGCGGGAGGGCAGGCGCAGATACGCAGTATTTT. It codes for CASSLAGTSGRAGADTQYF.

J is TRBJ2-6 and V is TRBV5-1; D call uncertain. The CDR3 covers 16 residues. V was shortened by 2 bases and J by 1 base, with 10 bases between the two germline ends. Germline values: CDR1 SGHRS, CDR2 YFSETQ. The CDR3, as DNA: TGCGCCAGCAGCTTCAGTGGGATGTCTGGGGCCAACGTCCTGACTTTC. Amino acids: CASSFSGMSGANVLTF.

This chain joins TRBV2 and TRBJ1-2; D gene unclear. CDR1 SNHLY and CDR2 FYNNEI come from the germline V gene. The CDR3 covers 12 residues. This chain's CDR3 is CGSATDAGGYTF. The CDR3 region has the DNA TGTGGCTCGGCAACGGATGCGGGAGGCTACACCTTC.

The V and J genes are TRBV29-1 and TRBJ2-7; TRBD2 is a possible D gene (5 bases). The CDR3 length is 12 residues. Looked up from germline, CDR1 is SQVTM and CDR2 is ANQGSEA. The ends were cut back, 7 bases at V and 4 bases at J, with 14 bases in the middle. The CDR3 sequence: CSGTFRGYEQYF. DNA of the CDR3: TGCAGCGGGACCTTCAGAGGGTACGAGCAGTACTTC.

This clone was found once. V usage is TRBV2 and J usage is TRBJ1-1; weak D call: TRBD1 (5 bases). V was trimmed by 6 bases and J by 2 bases, leaving 13 bases between them. Per germline, CDR1 SNHLY and CDR2 FYNNEI. This CDR3 is built from 14 residues. The CDR3 coding sequence is TGTGCCAGCAGGGCGGGACGGATTAACACTGAAGCTTTCTTT. Translating it yields CASRAGRINTEAFF.

V gene TRBV5-4 combines with J gene TRBJ2-2; weak D call: TRBD1 (5 bases). The CDR3 has 15 residues. Germline V lookup: CDR1 SGHNT, CDR2 YYREEE (reference sequence). Trimming took off 0 bases at V and 1 base at J, with 7 bases between the two ends. The CDR3 DNA reads TGTGCCAGCAGCTTGGGACAGATGAACACCGGGGAGCTGTTTTTT. Translating gives CASSLGQMNTGELFF.

The chain combines TRBV18 with TRBJ1-1; no definite D call. The CDR3 has 14 residues. Trimming left V 0 bases short and J 0 bases short, with 5 bases between. CDR1 and CDR2 (germline): KGHSH, LQKENI. CDR3 sequence: CASSPPNMNTEAFF. DNA for the CDR3: TGTGCCAGCTCACCACCCAACATGAACACTGAAGCTTTCTTT.

This chain uses TRBV15 with TRBJ1-1; 9 bases are a match to TRBD1. Per germline, CDR1 LNHNV and CDR2 YYDKDF (reference sequence). This CDR3 contains 14 residues. J lost 7 bases, V lost 5 bases, and 8 bases had no gene match. CDR3 amino acids: CATSVPGQGHEAFF. In DNA form, the CDR3 reads TGTGCCACCAGCGTGCCGGGACAGGGTCATGAAGCTTTCTTT. Full variable domain (outside the CDR3, taken from reference TRBV15 and TRBJ1-1): DAMVIQNPRYQVTQFGKPVTLSCSQTLNHNVMYWYQQKSSQAPKLLFHYYDKDFNNEADTPDNFQSRRPNTSFCFLDIRSPGLGDTAMYLCATSVPGQGHEAFFGQGTRLTVV.

The chain is built from TRBV28 and TRBJ2-3; 7 nucleotides agree with TRBD1. Germline-derived CDR1 and CDR2 are MDHEN and SYDVKM. After removal of 2 bases from V and 6 bases from J, the junction contained 5 bases not matched to a gene. The CDR3 is 14 residues long. As DNA, the CDR3 is TGTGCCAGCAGTTTACCAGGGGGTATGGATACGCAGTATTTT. Translating it yields CASSLPGGMDTQYF.

DNA of the CDR3: TGTGCCAGCAGCTTAGCTTCGGATCAGCCCCAGCATTTT. Encoded protein: CASSLASDQPQHF. The gene calls are TRBV7-2 and TRBJ1-5, with D unclear. Looked up from germline, CDR1 is SGHTA and CDR2 is FQGNSA. CDR3 size: 13 residues. V shed 0 bases and J shed 5 bases, with 5 bases lying between them.

The rearrangement uses TRBV18 and TRBJ1-1, with 7 bases aligning to TRBD1. Germline V lookup: CDR1 KGHSH, CDR2 LQKENI. There are 15 residues in the CDR3. Trimming removed 0 bases from V and 7 bases from J; junction bases left unmatched: 8. CDR3: CASSPPEMGQSEAFF. CDR3 coding DNA: TGTGCCAGCTCACCACCGGAGATGGGACAGAGTGAAGCTTTCTTT.

V and J are TRBV11-1 and TRBJ2-3; a possible D gene is TRBD2 (6 bases). Trimming stripped 4 bases from V and 8 bases from J, with 13 bases between. The V gene's germline CDR1 is SGHAT and CDR2 FQDESV (reference sequence). CDR3 length: 13 amino acids. The CDR3 is CASSSHGEATQYF. DNA for the CDR3: TGTGCCAGCAGCTCCCACGGGGAGGCTACGCAGTATTTT.

The chain carries TRBV27 and TRBJ2-7; D is possibly TRBD1 (6 bases). V lost 3 bases and J lost 5, with 11 bases in between. CDR1 is MNHEY, CDR2 SMNVEV, per germline (reference sequence). CDR3 size: 13 residues. CDR3 DNA: TGTGCCAGCAGTTTTACAGGGTTCCACGAGCAGTACTTC. This gives the protein CASSFTGFHEQYF.

V and J are TRBV7-8 and TRBJ1-1, with D uncertain. The ends were cut back, 1 base at V and 4 bases at J, with 10 bases in the middle. In germline, CDR1 is SGHVS, CDR2 FQNEAQ. The CDR3 has 14 amino acids. CDR3 DNA: TGTGCCAGCAGCTTAGGGGGAAGTGTCACTGAAGCTTTCTTT. Amino acid sequence: CASSLGGSVTEAFF. Combining the CDR3 with reference TRBV7-8 and TRBJ1-1 gives the whole variable domain GAGVSQSPRYKVAKRGQDVALRCDPISGHVSLFWYQQALGQGPEFLTYFQNEAQLDKSGLPSDRFFAERPEGSVSTLKIQRTQQEDSAVYLCASSLGGSVTEAFFGQGTRLTVV.

The V call is TRBV11-3, the J call TRBJ2-3, with D tentatively TRBD2 (6 bases). The CDR3 is 17 residues long. Per the germline V gene, CDR1 is SGHNT and CDR2 is YENEEA. With 0 bases removed from V and 2 bases from J, the gap between germline ends came to 15 bases. The CDR3 spells CASSLEVEGLLTDTQYF. CDR3 bases: TGTGCCAGCAGCTTAGAGGTCGAAGGACTACTCACAGATACGCAGTATTTT.

The chain couples TRBV18 to TRBJ2-1; TRBD1 or TRBD2 may be the D gene (5 bases each). With 3 bases removed from V and 0 bases from J, the gap between germline ends came to 12 bases. Germline-derived CDR1 and CDR2 are KGHSH and LQKENI. There are 16 residues in the CDR3. The CDR3 coding sequence is TGTGCCAGCTCACCTAGGGACCGCAGCTCCTACAATGAGCAGTTCTTC. Translation: CASSPRDRSSYNEQFF.

The chain is built from TRBV19 and TRBJ1-2; D unresolved. Deletions cut 5 bases from V and 4 bases from J, with 8 bases between. CDR3 length: 12 amino acids. Germline assignment: CDR1 LNHDA and CDR2 SQIVND (reference sequence). The CDR3 DNA is TGTGCCAGTAGTCCGACGACCTATGGCTACACCTTC. It codes for CASSPTTYGYTF.